Described below is a single T cell receptor (beta chain) sequence and its context. As yet, its antigen is unknown. It was with a sample-barcoded 5' primer and a J-beta primer mix that a second PCR of roughly 7 to 12 cycles was run. Each CDR3 protein is one row after TCRdb ran MiXCR on the 5' RACE reads. The sample carries approximately 960,000 distinct CDR3 sequences, 25% to 35% recorded once. The sample providers were healthy Caucasian people from Russia, aged roughly 6 to 95. From germline, CDR1 is SGHTA and CDR2 FQGNSA. This CDR3 comprises 13 residues. V shed 2 bases and J shed 5 bases, with 9 bases lying between them. This entry comes from a study of blood T cells in healthy people across ages. Study results and caveats: The fall in TCR beta diversity per million T cells was roughly linear with age.

The sample was also linked to a second study, of T cells of mothers and their children.

What was sequenced was blood. The receptor was derived from a woman in her 40s in good health. The chain employs TRBV7-2 and TRBJ2-5; D unresolved. The CDR3 DNA is TGTGCCAGCAGCTTACGGGTTAGGGAGACCCAGTACTTC. Encoded protein: CASSLRVRETQYF.